The TCR beta chain under discussion was sequenced for a study of blood T cell repertoires in COVID-19. Trimming took 1 base from V and 1 from J, leaving 9 bases between them. The germline V gene has CDR1 MGHRA and CDR2 YSYEKL. The length of the CDR3 is 15 residues. Method: immunoSEQ multiplex PCR; TCRdb's copy keeps in-frame clones and lacks some. The sample carries more than 95,000 clones, roughly 79% recorded once. V gene TRBV4-1 combines with J gene TRBJ2-3; D is unclear. Input material: peripheral blood. This receptor was identified in a woman aged 70 to 79 with acute or convalescent COVID-19. CDR3 sequence: CASSQVALGTDTQYF. CDR3 nucleotides: TGCGCCAGCAGCCAAGTGGCCTTGGGCACAGATACGCAGTATTTT.